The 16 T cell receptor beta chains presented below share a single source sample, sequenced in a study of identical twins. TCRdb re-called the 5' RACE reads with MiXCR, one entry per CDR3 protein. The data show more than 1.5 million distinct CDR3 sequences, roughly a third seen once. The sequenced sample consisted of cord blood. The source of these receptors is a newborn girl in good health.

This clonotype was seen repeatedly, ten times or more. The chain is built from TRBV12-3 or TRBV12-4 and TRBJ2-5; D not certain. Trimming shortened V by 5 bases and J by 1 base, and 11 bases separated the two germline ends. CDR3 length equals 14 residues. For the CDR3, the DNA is TGTGCCAGCAGTCCCCTCCAGGTCCAAGAGACCCAGTACTTC. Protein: CASSPLQVQETQYF.

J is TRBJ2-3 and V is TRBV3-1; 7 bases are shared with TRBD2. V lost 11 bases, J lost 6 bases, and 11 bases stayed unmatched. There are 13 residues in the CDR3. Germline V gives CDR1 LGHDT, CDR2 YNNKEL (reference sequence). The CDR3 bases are TGTGCCTACGGGGGGAGGTCGTCGGATACGCAGTATTTT. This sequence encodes CAYGGRSSDTQYF.

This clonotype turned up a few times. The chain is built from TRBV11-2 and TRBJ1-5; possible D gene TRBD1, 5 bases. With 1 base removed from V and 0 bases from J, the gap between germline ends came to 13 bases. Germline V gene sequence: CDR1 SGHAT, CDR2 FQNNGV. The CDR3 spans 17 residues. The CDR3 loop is CASSLAGGWDSNQPQHF. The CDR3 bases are TGTGCCAGCAGCTTAGCTGGGGGTTGGGATAGCAATCAGCCCCAGCATTTT.

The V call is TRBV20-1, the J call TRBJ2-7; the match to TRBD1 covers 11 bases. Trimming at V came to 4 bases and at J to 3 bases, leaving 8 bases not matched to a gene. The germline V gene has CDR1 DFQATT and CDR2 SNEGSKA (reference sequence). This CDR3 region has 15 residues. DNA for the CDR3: TGCAGTGCTAAAGGGTGGGGGACAGGGGGCTACGAGCAGTACTTC. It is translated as CSAKGWGTGGYEQYF.

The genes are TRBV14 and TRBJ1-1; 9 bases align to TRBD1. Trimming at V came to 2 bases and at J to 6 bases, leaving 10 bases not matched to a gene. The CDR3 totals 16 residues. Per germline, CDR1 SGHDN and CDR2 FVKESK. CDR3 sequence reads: CASSQYSTGGGAEAFF. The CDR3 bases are TGTGCCAGCAGCCAATATTCTACAGGGGGCGGCGCTGAAGCTTTCTTT.

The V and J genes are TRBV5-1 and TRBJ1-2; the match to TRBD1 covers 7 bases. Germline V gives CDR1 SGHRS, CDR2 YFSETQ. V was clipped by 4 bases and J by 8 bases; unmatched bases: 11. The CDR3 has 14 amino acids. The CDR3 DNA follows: TGCGCCAGCAGCGTAACAGGGGCCGTTTGGGGCTACACCTTC. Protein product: CASSVTGAVWGYTF.

In nucleotides, the CDR3 is TGTGCCAGCAGTGAAACGCTCTCTGGAAACACCATATATTTT. This codes for CASSETLSGNTIYF. The gene calls are TRBV6-1 and TRBJ1-3; D gene ambiguous. This CDR3 region has 14 residues. From germline, CDR1 is MNHNS and CDR2 SASEGT. Trimming took off 2 bases at V and 0 bases at J, with 5 bases between the two ends.

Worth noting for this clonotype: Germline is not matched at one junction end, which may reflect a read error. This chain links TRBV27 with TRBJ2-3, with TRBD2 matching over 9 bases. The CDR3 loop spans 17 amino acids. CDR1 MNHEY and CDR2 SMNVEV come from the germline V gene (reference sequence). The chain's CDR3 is CAGSLTPGAGGTGTQYF. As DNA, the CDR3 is TGTGCCGGCAGTTTAACGCCTGGAGCGGGAGGCACAGGTACGCAGTATTTT.

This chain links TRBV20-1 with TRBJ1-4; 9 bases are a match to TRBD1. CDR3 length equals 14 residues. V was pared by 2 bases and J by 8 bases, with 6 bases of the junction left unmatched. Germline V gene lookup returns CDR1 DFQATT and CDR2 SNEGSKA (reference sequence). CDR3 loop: CSARLRDREEKLFF. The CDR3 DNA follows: TGCAGTGCTAGACTCCGGGACAGGGAAGAAAAACTGTTTTTT.

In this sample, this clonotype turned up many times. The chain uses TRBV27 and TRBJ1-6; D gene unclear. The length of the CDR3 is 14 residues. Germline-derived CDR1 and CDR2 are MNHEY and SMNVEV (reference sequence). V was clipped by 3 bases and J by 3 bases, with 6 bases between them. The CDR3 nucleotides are TGTGCCAGCAGTTTCGGCGACTATAATTCACCCCTCCACTTT. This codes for CASSFGDYNSPLHF.

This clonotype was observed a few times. In DNA, the CDR3 is TGCAGTGCTAGAGACCGAACAAGACTAGGACCAGTTTACGGGGCCAACGTCCTGACTTTC. It yields the protein CSARDRTRLGPVYGANVLTF. The chain recombines TRBV20-1 with TRBJ2-6, with D perhaps TRBD2 (6 bases). Germline assignment: CDR1 DFQATT and CDR2 SNEGSKA (reference sequence). This CDR3 region has 20 residues. The V end was cut by 0 bases, the J end by 4 bases, with 25 bases between.

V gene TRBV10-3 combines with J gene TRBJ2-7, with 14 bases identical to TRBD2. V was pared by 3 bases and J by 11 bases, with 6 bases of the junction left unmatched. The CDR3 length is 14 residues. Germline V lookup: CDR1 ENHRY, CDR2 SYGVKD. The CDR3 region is CAISDTGLAGVEYF. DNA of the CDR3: TGTGCCATCAGTGACACGGGACTAGCGGGAGTGGAGTACTTC.

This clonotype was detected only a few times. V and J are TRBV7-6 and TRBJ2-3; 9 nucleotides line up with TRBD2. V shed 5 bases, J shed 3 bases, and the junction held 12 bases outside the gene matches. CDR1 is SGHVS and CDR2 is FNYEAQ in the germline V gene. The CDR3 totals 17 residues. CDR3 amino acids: CASSLLGGLAKTDTQYF. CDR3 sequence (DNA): TGTGCCAGCAGCCTCCTGGGGGGACTAGCAAAGACAGATACGCAGTATTTT. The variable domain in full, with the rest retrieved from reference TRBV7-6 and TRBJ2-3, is GAGVSQSPRYKVTKRGQDVALRCDPISGHVSLYWYRQALGQGPEFLTYFNYEAQQDKSGLPNDRFSAERPEGSISTLTIQRTEQRDSAMYRCASSLLGGLAKTDTQYFGPGTRLTVL.

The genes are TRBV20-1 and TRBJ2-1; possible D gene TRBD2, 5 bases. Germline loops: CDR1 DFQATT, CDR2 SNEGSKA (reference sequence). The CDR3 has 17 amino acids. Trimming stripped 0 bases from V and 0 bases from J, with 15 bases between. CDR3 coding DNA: TGCAGTGCTAGAGATCGACCGAATCGGGGCTCCTACAATGAGCAGTTCTTC. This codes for CSARDRPNRGSYNEQFF.

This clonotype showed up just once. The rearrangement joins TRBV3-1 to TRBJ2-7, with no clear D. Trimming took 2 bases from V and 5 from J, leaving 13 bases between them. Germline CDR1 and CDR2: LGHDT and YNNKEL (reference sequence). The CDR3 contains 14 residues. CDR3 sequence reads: CASSQSARKHEQYF. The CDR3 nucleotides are TGTGCCAGCAGCCAATCCGCTAGGAAACACGAGCAGTACTTC.

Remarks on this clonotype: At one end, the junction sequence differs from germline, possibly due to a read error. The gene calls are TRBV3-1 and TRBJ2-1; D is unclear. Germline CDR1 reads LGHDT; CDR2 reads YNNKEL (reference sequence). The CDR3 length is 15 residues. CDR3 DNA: TGTGCCTGCAGCCAAGACGGCAGTTATCACTACGAGCAGTTCTTC. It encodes CACSQDGSYHYEQFF.